This T cell receptor (beta chain) was sequenced for a study of CD8 T cells in ankylosing spondylitis. MiXCR, applied by TCRdb to the 5' RACE reads, yields one record per CDR3 protein. Of roughly 130,000 distinct CDR3 sequences in the sample, 9.3% are singletons; the top ten hold roughly 3.3%. This clonotype has ten or more counts. Its antigen remains unknown. Study observations and caveats: Clones linked with disease were CD8+ and fairly uncommon in the peripheral blood.

Input material: blood, either unsorted or a sorted T cell fraction (not recorded which). The receptor's source is a male donor with ankylosing spondylitis or in good health (not recorded which).

This CDR3 reads CASSSVEQFF. The DNA for the CDR3 is TGTGCCAGCAGCTCTGTTGAGCAGTTCTTC. This chain links TRBV7-9 with TRBJ2-1; D call uncertain. The CDR3 contains 10 residues. Trimming took off 4 bases at V and 9 bases at J, with 4 bases between the two ends. Germline lookup yields CDR1 SEHNR and CDR2 FQNEAQ (reference sequence).